This T cell receptor (beta chain) is from a study of blood T cells in healthy people across ages. A word on this clonotype: What it binds is not known. An end of the junction does not agree with germline; a read error may underlie this.

The second PCR ran about 6 to 12 cycles with a sample-barcoded 5' primer and J-beta primers. TCRdb re-derived calls from the 5' RACE reads in MiXCR, one entry per CDR3 protein. Here the sample spans around 320,000 distinct CDR3 sequences, around 30% being singletons. Germline CDR1 MNHEY, CDR2 SVGEGT. The CDR3 is 13 amino acids. Study results and limitations: Across the age range, TCR beta diversity per million T cells fell in a roughly linear way.

This sequence originates from a woman between 65 and 79 years old in good health. Input material: blood. The J gene is TRBJ2-7, the V gene TRBV6-2 or TRBV6-3, with 7 bases identical to TRBD1. The CDR3 sequence: CASSYSDRAQQYF. CDR3 nucleotides: TGTGCCAGCAGCTACTCCGACAGGGCCCAGCAGTACTTC.